This T cell receptor beta chain was sequenced for a study of CD8+ T cells in alopecia areata. Study conclusions and caveats: Scalp samples also yield sequences of resident alphabeta T cells from normal skin. Patients shared TCRs less clearly than mice did, possibly for HLA-related reasons.

V lost 3 bases and J 4 bases, leaving 16 bases between the germline ends. Germline CDR1 SGHRS, CDR2 YFSETQ. The CDR3 loop spans 15 amino acids. Investigators isolated RNA and reverse transcribed it into cDNA to act as the sequencing template. The method was immunoSEQ multiplex PCR; TCRdb's version includes in-frame clones alone and lacks a portion of them. The sample shows about 14,000 clones, 50% to 60% of them seen only once. For roughly five of the biomarker-study patients, the CD4+ cells were further sorted so as to obtain CD25+CD127- cells. PBMCs were stained for CD3, CD4 and CD8, and CD4+ and CD8+ T cells were sorted. With respect to this clone: Antigen: not known.

The chain links TRBV5-1 to TRBJ1-1, with D perhaps TRBD1 (6 bases). The clonotype was recovered from a human donor with alopecia areata. Sequenced sample: CD4+ Tregs sorted from blood. DNA of the CDR3: TGCGCCAGCAGCTATACTCTGGAAGGGGGCACTGAAGCTTTCTTT. This gives the protein CASSYTLEGGTEAFF.